This TCR beta chain was recovered during a study of blood T cell repertoires in COVID-19. About the study: Samples representing acute and convalescent COVID-19 were sourced from the United States, Italy and Spain.

Using immunoSEQ multiplex PCR, the repertoire was profiled, and TCRdb retains in-frame clones only, with some absent. The sample has about 180,000 clones; roughly three quarters are singletons. Patients in Seattle were enrolled during active infection, then followed longitudinally. CDR3 length equals 16 residues. CDR1 LGHDT and CDR2 YNNKEL come from the germline V gene (reference sequence). Trimming left V 3 bases short and J 4 bases short, with 15 bases between. The TCR was taken from an elderly woman with COVID-19, enrolled during active disease. The sample comprised peripheral blood. The V gene is TRBV3-1 (or the pseudogene TRBV3-2), the J gene TRBJ2-2, with D perhaps matching TRBD2 (6 bases). The CDR3 loop is CASSQDGGSFTGELFF. The CDR3 DNA follows: TGTGCCAGCAGCCAGGACGGGGGAAGCTTCACCGGGGAGCTGTTTTTT.